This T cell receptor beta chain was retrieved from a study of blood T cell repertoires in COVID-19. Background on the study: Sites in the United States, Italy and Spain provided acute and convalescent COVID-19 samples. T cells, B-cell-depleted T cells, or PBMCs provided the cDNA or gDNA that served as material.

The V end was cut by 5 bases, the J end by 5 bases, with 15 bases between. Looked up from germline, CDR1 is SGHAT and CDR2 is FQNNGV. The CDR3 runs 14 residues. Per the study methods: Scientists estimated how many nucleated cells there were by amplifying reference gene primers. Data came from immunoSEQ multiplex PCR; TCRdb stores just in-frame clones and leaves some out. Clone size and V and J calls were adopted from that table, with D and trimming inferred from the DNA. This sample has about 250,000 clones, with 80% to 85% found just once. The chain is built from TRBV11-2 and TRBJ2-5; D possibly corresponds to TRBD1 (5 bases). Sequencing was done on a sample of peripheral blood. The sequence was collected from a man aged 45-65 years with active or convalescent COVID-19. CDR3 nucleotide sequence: TGTGCCAGCAGCCAATCCAGGGTGACGGAGACCCAGTACTTC. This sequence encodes CASSQSRVTETQYF.